One and the same sample provided the 26 T cell receptor beta chains below, sequenced in a study of T cells in Graves' hyperthyroidism and ophthalmopathy. The TCR beta CDR3 regions underwent amplification using RNA transcripts as the source. Researchers ran a first-round RT-PCR on the TCR CDR3 using the HTBI primer set. TCRdb redid the calling of the multiplex PCR reads with MiXCR, one entry per CDR3 protein. The sample yields about 350,000 distinct CDR3 sequences, around 18% seen once. Material: blood. The source is a woman aged 40 to 49 with Graves' ophthalmopathy.

This clonotype was detected ten times or more. V is TRBV5-1 and J is TRBJ2-2; the match to TRBD1 covers 8 bases. J gave up 2 bases and V 5 bases, and 5 bases lay outside the gene matches. The CDR3 totals 15 residues. CDR1 and CDR2 from the germline V gene are SGHRS and YFSETQ. This CDR3 is CASSSGQDNTGELFF. The DNA of the CDR3 is TGCGCCAGCAGTTCGGGACAGGACAACACCGGGGAGCTGTTTTTT. Drawing the rest from reference TRBV5-1 and TRBJ2-2, the complete variable domain is KAGVTQTPRYLIKTRGQQVTLSCSPISGHRSVSWYQQTPGQGLQFLFEYFSETQRNKGNFPGRFSGRQFSNSRSEMNVSTLELGDSALYLCASSSGQDNTGELFFGEGSRLTVL.

V and J are TRBV28 and TRBJ1-5, with 7 nucleotides matching TRBD1. CDR3 length equals 16 residues. After removal of 0 bases from V and 1 base from J, the junction contained 3 bases not matched to a gene. Per germline, CDR1 MDHEN and CDR2 SYDVKM. CDR3 DNA: TGTGCCAGCAGTTTATGGTCAGGGGGAAGCAATCAGCCCCAGCATTTT. It specifies CASSLWSGGSNQPQHF.

This clonotype was seen at least ten times. The chain employs TRBV5-1 and TRBJ2-5; D ambiguous. The germline V gene encodes CDR1 SGHRS and CDR2 YFSETQ. This CDR3 spans 13 amino acids. V was cut by 1 base and J by 1 base, with 5 bases left in between. In DNA, the CDR3 is TGCGCCAGCAGCTTGTCCATCCAAGAGACCCAGTACTTC. It encodes CASSLSIQETQYF.

The CDR3 DNA sequence: TGTGCCAGCAGCTTTCTCGGTTTTTGGACAGGGGCCAACGTCCTGACTTTC. Its translation is CASSFLGFWTGANVLTF. The chain carries TRBV11-2 and TRBJ2-6; tentatively, D is TRBD1 (5 bases). The CDR3 has 17 residues. V was trimmed by 3 bases and J by 4 bases, leaving 16 bases between them. Germline CDR1 is SGHAT and CDR2 is FQNNGV.

This clonotype was detected ten times or more. V and J are TRBV20-1 and TRBJ2-7, with 14 positions matching TRBD2. V lost 6 bases, J lost 3 bases, and 7 bases stayed unmatched. The germline CDR1 and CDR2 sequences are DFQATT and SNEGSKA (reference sequence). The CDR3 is 15 residues long. CDR3 sequence reads: CSAAGTSGSFYEQYF. In DNA form, the CDR3 reads TGCAGTGCCGCCGGGACTAGCGGGAGCTTCTACGAGCAGTACTTC.

This clonotype was observed at least ten times. The chain links TRBV3-1 to TRBJ1-2; D unclear. Trimming stripped 4 bases from V and 6 bases from J, with 12 bases between. From germline, CDR1 is LGHDT and CDR2 YNNKEL (reference sequence). This CDR3 has 13 amino acids. CDR3 coding DNA: TGTGCCAGCAGCCGACTTAGTATTAATGGCTACACCTTC. It specifies CASSRLSINGYTF. Full variable domain (remainder filled in from reference TRBV3-1 and TRBJ1-2): DTAVSQTPKYLVTQMGNDKSIKCEQNLGHDTMYWYKQDSKKFLKIMFSYNNKELIINETVPNRFSPKSPDKAHLNLHINSLELGDSAVYFCASSRLSINGYTFGSGTRLTVV.

As for this clonotype: It may be a read error: a sequence one base away is much more abundant. The genes are TRBV7-8 and TRBJ2-5; weak D call: TRBD1 (5 bases). Germline CDR1 is SGHVS and CDR2 is FQNEAQ. The CDR3 consists of 14 residues. The CDR3 DNA is TGTGCCAGCAGCATCGACAGATTACAAGGGACCCAGTACTTC. Protein sequence: CASSIDRLQGTQYF.

This clonotype has ten or more counts. A read error may explain this, as a much larger clone is one base away. The chain has TRBV6-9 and TRBJ2-4; the D gene is possibly TRBD2 (5 bases). CDR3 length: 16 amino acids. The V gene's germline CDR1 is MNHGY and CDR2 SVAAGI. The DNA of the CDR3 is TGTGCCAGCAAGTGGTCAATAGTCCTAGCCAAAGACATTCAGTACTTC. Protein sequence: CASKWSIVLAKDIQYF.

The table lists this clonotype with many counts. This chain uses TRBV20-1 with TRBJ1-1; TRBD1 is a possible D gene (5 bases). The germline CDR1 and CDR2 sequences are DFQATT and SNEGSKA (reference sequence). The CDR3 is 13 amino acids. CDR3 sequence: CGGIRLTNTEAFF. The CDR3 region has the DNA TGCGGGGGTATTAGGCTCACGAACACTGAAGCTTTCTTT.

This clonotype has more than one count but fewer than ten. CDR3 coding DNA: TGTGCCAGCAGTGGGACAGGGCTAAGAAACACCATATATTTT. Residues: CASSGTGLRNTIYF. The rearrangement uses TRBV6-1 and TRBJ1-3, with TRBD1 matching over 8 bases. The germline V gene has CDR1 MNHNS and CDR2 SASEGT. This CDR3 contains 14 residues. With 4 bases clipped from V and 5 bases from J, the junction kept 4 bases outside the gene matches.

J is TRBJ2-6 and V is TRBV2; 7 nucleotides align to TRBD2. With V trimmed by 0 bases and J by 2 bases, 1 base remained unmatched. The germline CDR1 and CDR2 sequences are SNHLY and FYNNEI. CDR3 length: 16 residues. The CDR3 is CASSEAGGPGANVLTF. CDR3 nucleotide sequence: TGTGCCAGCAGTGAAGCGGGAGGGCCTGGGGCCAACGTCCTGACTTTC.

Comments on this clonotype: The junction and the germline gene differ at one end; a read error may be behind it. The rearrangement links TRBV30 to TRBJ2-2; possibly TRBD1 for D (6 bases). Germline lookup yields CDR1 GTSNPN and CDR2 SVGIG (reference sequence). The CDR3 contains 16 residues. The CDR3 coding sequence is TGTGCCTGGAGTGTAAAGATCCGCCTAGGGGGTGGGGAGCTGTATTTT. Protein product: CAWSVKIRLGGGELYF. Using reference TRBV30 and TRBJ2-2 for the parts outside the CDR3, the full variable domain is SQTIHQWPATLVQPVGSPLSLECTVEGTSNPNLYWYRQAAGRGLQLLFYSVGIGQISSEVPQNLSASRPQDRQFILSSKKLLLSDSGFYLCAWSVKIRLGGGELYFGEGSRLTVL.

This clonotype was seen ten or more times. V and J are TRBV11-2 and TRBJ2-7; 11 nucleotides line up with TRBD2. CDR3 size: 15 residues. V dropped 5 bases and J dropped 9; count of bases not matched to a gene: 12. Germline loops: CDR1 SGHAT, CDR2 FQNNGV. The CDR3 sequence is CASSQLAGEFSGQYF. In DNA, the CDR3 is TGTGCCAGCAGCCAACTAGCGGGAGAATTCTCAGGGCAGTACTTC.

This clonotype was detected ten times or more. The chain recombines TRBV10-3 with TRBJ1-1; unclear D gene. The CDR3 consists of 16 residues. V was shortened by 0 bases and J by 1 base, with 12 bases between the two germline ends. Germline values: CDR1 ENHRY, CDR2 SYGVKD. The CDR3 DNA reads TGTGCCATCAGTGAGTCGTCGGGTCAGCCGAACACTGAAGCTTTCTTT. Protein: CAISESSGQPNTEAFF.

The rearrangement joins TRBV7-2 to TRBJ2-5; no clear D. The ends were cut back, 7 bases at V and 7 bases at J, with 16 bases in the middle. CDR3 size: 13 residues. CDR1 is SGHTA and CDR2 is FQGNSA in the germline V gene. CDR3 nucleotides: TGTGCCAGCATCCGAGCCCTCCCTGGGACCCAGTACTTC. Translation gives CASIRALPGTQYF.

This clonotype was recorded many times. The chain has TRBV5-1 and TRBJ2-7; 7 bases line up with TRBD2. The CDR3 is 16 amino acids. Germline V gene data show CDR1 as SGHRS and CDR2 as YFSETQ. J lost 2 bases, V lost 0 bases, and 8 bases had no gene match. This CDR3 reads CASSLVGGIGAYEQYF. CDR3 DNA sequence: TGCGCCAGCAGCTTGGTGGGGGGGATAGGGGCCTACGAGCAGTACTTC.

This clonotype came up many times. A much larger clone differs by one base, so this may be a read error. The chain links TRBV28 to TRBJ2-4; D perhaps matches TRBD2 (6 bases). V gave up 3 bases and J gave up 1 base, with 7 bases separating them. The V gene's germline CDR1 is MDHEN and CDR2 SYDVKM. CDR3 length: 14 residues. The CDR3 nucleotides read TGTGCCAGCAGTTTTGGGGGGGCCAAAAACATTCAGTACTTC. It encodes CASSFGGAKNIQYF.

This clonotype has ten or more counts. The junction shows a germline mismatch at one end, possibly a read error. The chain joins TRBV27 to TRBJ1-1; 8 nucleotides align to TRBD1. This CDR3 contains 11 residues. Germline V gene lookup returns CDR1 MNHEY and CDR2 SMNVEV (reference sequence). This CDR3 is CAVQGATEASF. The CDR3 nucleotides are TGTGCCGTTCAGGGGGCAACTGAAGCTTCCTTT.

This clonotype was detected many times. This chain links TRBV12-3 or TRBV12-4 with TRBJ2-7, with D possibly matching TRBD1 (6 bases). V lost 6 bases and J lost 4, with 13 bases in between. CDR3 size: 13 residues. The CDR3 is CASRSTGLYEQYF. CDR3 DNA sequence: TGTGCCAGCAGGTCTACAGGGTTATACGAGCAGTACTTC.

The chain is built from TRBV30 and TRBJ1-3; D is possibly TRBD1 (5 bases). This CDR3 has 15 residues. Trimming took 2 bases from V and 3 from J, leaving 14 bases between them. CDR1 and CDR2 from the germline V gene are GTSNPN and SVGIG (reference sequence). The DNA for the CDR3 is TGTGCCTGGAGTTCAGGGACCTATAGTGGAAACACCATATATTTT. It yields the protein CAWSSGTYSGNTIYF.

At least ten counts were recorded for this clonotype. The V gene is TRBV29-1, the J gene TRBJ2-7; no reliable D call. V was trimmed by 6 bases and J by 2 bases, leaving 14 bases between them. The CDR3 has 13 residues. The germline V gene has CDR1 SQVTM and CDR2 ANQGSEA. DNA for the CDR3: TGCAGCGTCGCGGACCACCCGGCCTACGAGCAGTACTTC. Protein: CSVADHPAYEQYF.

This clonotype was recorded many times. The V gene is TRBV11-2, the J gene TRBJ2-7; D call uncertain. The germline CDR1 and CDR2 sequences are SGHAT and FQNNGV. Trimming cost V 4 bases and J 2 bases, with 9 bases left between them. The CDR3 runs to 13 residues. The CDR3 loop is CASSSKMTYEQYF. The CDR3 coding sequence is TGTGCCAGCAGCTCTAAGATGACCTACGAGCAGTACTTC.

This clonotype was detected many times. The junction departs from the called germline gene at one end, perhaps through a read error. The chain's CDR3 is CASSSGRLTIF. CDR3 coding DNA: TGTGCCAGCAGTTCGGGGCGATTAACAATCTTC. The chain is built from TRBV12-3 or TRBV12-4 and TRBJ2-7, with D perhaps TRBD1 or TRBD2 (5 bases each). CDR3 size: 11 residues.

This clonotype showed up just a few times. This sequence joins TRBV18 and TRBJ1-5, with D hard to call. This CDR3 comprises 14 residues. Trimming left V 3 bases short and J 0 bases short, with 6 bases between. The germline V gene has CDR1 KGHSH and CDR2 LQKENI. The CDR3 nucleotides are TGTGCCAGCTCACCGGAAGATAGCAATCAGCCCCAGCATTTT. Amino acids: CASSPEDSNQPQHF. Drawing the rest from reference TRBV18 and TRBJ1-5, the complete variable domain is NAGVMQNPRHLVRRRGQEARLRCSPMKGHSHVYWYRQLPEEGLKFMVYLQKENIIDESGMPKERFSAEFPKEGPSILRIQQVVRGDSAAYFCASSPEDSNQPQHFGDGTRLSIL.

In its sample, this clonotype was seen many times. V and J are TRBV6-2 or TRBV6-3 and TRBJ2-2, with D possibly being TRBD2 (6 bases). This CDR3 contains 16 residues. The germline CDR1 and CDR2 sequences are MNHEY and SVGEGT. V dropped 0 bases and J dropped 4 bases, with 12 bases sitting between them. The CDR3 nucleotides read TGTGCCAGCAGTTACTCGTGGAGGGGCCCCACCGGGGAGCTGTTTTTT. It is translated as CASSYSWRGPTGELFF.

Ten or more counts support this clonotype. The rearrangement joins TRBV11-2 to TRBJ2-7, with 11 positions matching TRBD2. The CDR3 has 18 residues. The junction had 17 bases not matched to a gene; V was cut back by 5 bases and J by 5 bases. CDR1 and CDR2 (germline): SGHAT, FQNNGV. The CDR3 sequence: CASSPRGLAGLSPDEQYF. The CDR3 nucleotides are TGTGCCAGCAGCCCCAGAGGACTAGCGGGTCTATCCCCAGACGAGCAGTACTTC. Based on the CDR3 plus reference TRBV11-2 and TRBJ2-7, the full variable domain is EAGVAQSPRYKIIEKRQSVAFWCNPISGHATLYWYQQILGQGPKLLIQFQNNGVVDDSQLPKDRFSAERLKGVDSTLKIQPAKLEDSAVYLCASSPRGLAGLSPDEQYFGPGTRLTVT.